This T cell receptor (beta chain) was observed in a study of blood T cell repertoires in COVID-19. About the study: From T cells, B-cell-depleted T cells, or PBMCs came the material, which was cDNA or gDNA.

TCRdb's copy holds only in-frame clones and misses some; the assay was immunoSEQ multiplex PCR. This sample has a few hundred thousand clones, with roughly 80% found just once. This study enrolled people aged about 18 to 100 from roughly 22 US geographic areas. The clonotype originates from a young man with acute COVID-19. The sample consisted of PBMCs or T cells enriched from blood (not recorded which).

The CDR3: CASSWDRSTEAFF. The CDR3 DNA follows: TGTGCCAGCAGCTGGGACAGATCCACTGAAGCTTTCTTT. The V and J genes are TRBV12-3 or TRBV12-4 and TRBJ1-1, with 7 positions matching TRBD1. This CDR3 region has 13 residues. The ends lost 6 bases at V and 4 bases at J; junction bases unmatched: 5.